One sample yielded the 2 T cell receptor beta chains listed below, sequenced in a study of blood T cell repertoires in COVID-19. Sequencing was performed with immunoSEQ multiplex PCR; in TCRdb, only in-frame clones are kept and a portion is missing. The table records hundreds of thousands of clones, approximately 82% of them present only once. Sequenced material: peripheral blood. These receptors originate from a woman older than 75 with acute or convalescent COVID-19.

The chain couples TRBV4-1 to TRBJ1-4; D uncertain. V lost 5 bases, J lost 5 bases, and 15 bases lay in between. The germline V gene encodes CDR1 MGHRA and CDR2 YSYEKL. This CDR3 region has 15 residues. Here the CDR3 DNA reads TGCGCCAGCAGCAACCTGGGGAGCCTCAATGAAAAACTGTTTTTT. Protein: CASSNLGSLNEKLFF.

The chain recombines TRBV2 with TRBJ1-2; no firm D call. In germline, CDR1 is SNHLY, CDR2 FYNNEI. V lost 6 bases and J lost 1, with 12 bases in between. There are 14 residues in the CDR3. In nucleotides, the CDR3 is TGTGCCAGCAGCGGCTATACAGTTAACTATGGCTACACCTTC. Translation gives CASSGYTVNYGYTF.